This T cell receptor beta chain was observed in a study of blood T cell repertoires in COVID-19. The protocol was immunoSEQ multiplex PCR, while the TCRdb copy is restricted to in-frame clones and leaves out a portion. The sample holds about 370,000 clones, around 89% seen once. CDR3 length: 17 residues. Unmatched junction bases numbered 13, after V lost 4 bases and J lost 3 bases. Germline-derived CDR1 and CDR2 are ENHRY and SYGVKD. The receptor was derived from a woman in her 30s with COVID-19, enrolled during active disease. Specimen: peripheral blood. The V gene is TRBV10-3, the J gene TRBJ2-3, with TRBD2 matching 7 bases. The CDR3 bases are TGTGCCATCAGTGCGCGAGCGAGCGGGACGAGGACAGATACGCAGTATTTT. This gives the protein CAISARASGTRTDTQYF.